This T cell receptor beta chain was captured by sequencing in a study of cytotoxic CD8 clonotypes in ibrutinib-treated CLL. Study results and limitations: Few clonotypes were public, and these shrank or held steady under treatment. Clonality correlated strongly with circulating CD8+ T cells and exceeded age-matched healthy donors at baseline. Before falling back toward baseline at progression, clonality had risen at the time of ibrutinib response.

Turning to this clone: Its antigen remains unknown.

The sequencing depth, 1 in 200,000 to 1 in 1 million T cells, was the target. Method: immunoSEQ multiplex PCR; TCRdb's copy keeps in-frame clones and lacks some. This repertoire shows 150,000 or so clones, more than 75% found once; its top ten account for 7.5% to 9%. V shed 0 bases and J shed 6 bases, with 11 bases lying between them. The CDR3 has 15 amino acids. Per the germline V gene, CDR1 is MGHRA and CDR2 is YSYEKL. Sequencing used PBMCs, obtained after 36 months of ibrutinib treatment. This chain joins TRBV4-1 and TRBJ2-2; D possibly corresponds to TRBD1 (5 bases). The TCR originated in a human donor with chronic lymphocytic leukemia. The CDR3 is CASSQDLAGSGELFF. The CDR3 DNA sequence: TGCGCCAGCAGCCAAGATCTGGCAGGGTCCGGGGAGCTGTTTTTT.